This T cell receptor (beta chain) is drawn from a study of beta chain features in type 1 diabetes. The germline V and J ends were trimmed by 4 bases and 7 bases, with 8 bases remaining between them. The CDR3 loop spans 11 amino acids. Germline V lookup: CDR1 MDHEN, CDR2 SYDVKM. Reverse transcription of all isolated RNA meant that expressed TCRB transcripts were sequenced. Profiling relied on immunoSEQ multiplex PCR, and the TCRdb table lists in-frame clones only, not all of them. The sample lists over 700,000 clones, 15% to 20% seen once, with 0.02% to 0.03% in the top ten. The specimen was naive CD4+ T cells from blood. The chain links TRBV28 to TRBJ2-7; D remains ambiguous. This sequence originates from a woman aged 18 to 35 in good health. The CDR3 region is CASSSPVEQYF. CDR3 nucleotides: TGTGCCAGCAGTTCCCCAGTGGAGCAGTACTTC.